Included here is one TCR beta chain sequence, with context. The data derive from a study of blood T cell repertoires in COVID-19. Study at large: Collection of acute and convalescent COVID-19 samples took place in the United States, Italy and Spain. Sample material is recorded as cDNA or gDNA derived from T cells, B-cell-depleted T cells, or PBMCs.

Methods used by the authors: Counts of nucleated cells, estimated from reference gene primer amplification, were obtained. Sequencing used immunoSEQ multiplex PCR; TCRdb keeps in-frame clones, though not all of them. For V, J and clone size, that table is used; D and trimming come from the DNA. The table records approximately 160,000 clones, roughly nine tenths of them present only once. This CDR3 spans 13 amino acids. Germline values: CDR1 LGHDT, CDR2 YNNKEL (reference sequence). V lost 2 bases and J lost 8; bases outside the gene matches: 1. This chain links TRBV3-1 (or the pseudogene TRBV3-2) with TRBJ1-2; 11 bases line up with TRBD1. This clonotype was sampled from a man aged 60-69 years with active or convalescent COVID-19. The sequenced sample was peripheral blood. In nucleotides, the CDR3 is TGTGCCAGCAGCCAACGGACAGGGGGCGGCTACACCTTC. As protein: CASSQRTGGGYTF.